This is a list of T cell receptor beta chains from one sample in a study of shared clonotypes between healthy human individuals. This table comes from immunoSEQ multiplex PCR, and its TCRdb copy is limited to in-frame clones, with some not included. The table includes about 380,000 clones, 95% to 97% detected once. The sequenced sample consisted of memory CD8+ T cells sorted from blood. These receptors originate from a man aged 30 to 45 in good health. Both conserved end residues are part of each CDR3. Each record gives: V gene, D gene, J gene, clone size, CDR3 protein, CDR3 DNA. D genes are given only for firm matches. Size is stated for part of the rows, as once, few or many counts, or as a class when the clone is expanded.

V gene: TRBV6-7
D gene: .
J gene: TRBJ2-7
clone size: .
CDR3 protein: CASSVHRDPFPGEQYF
CDR3 DNA: TGTGCCAGCAGTGTCCACCGGGACCCCTTTCCTGGCGAGCAGTACTTC

V gene: TRBV6-5
D gene: TRBD1
J gene: TRBJ1-4
clone size: .
CDR3 protein: CASSYIPGQGNEKLFF
CDR3 DNA: TGTGCCAGCAGTTACATACCGGGACAGGGGAATGAAAAACTGTTTTTT

V gene: TRBV20-1
D gene: .
J gene: TRBJ1-4
clone size: once
CDR3 protein: CSVEKLFF
CDR3 DNA: TGCAGTGTTGAAAAACTGTTTTTT

V gene: TRBV2
D gene: .
J gene: TRBJ1-3
clone size: few
CDR3 protein: CASSDPSGNTIYF
CDR3 DNA: TGTGCCAGCAGTGATCCCTCTGGAAACACCATATATTTT

V gene: TRBV7-2
D gene: .
J gene: TRBJ1-2
clone size: .
CDR3 protein: CASSQGYGYTF
CDR3 DNA: TGTGCCAGCAGCCAGGGTTATGGCTACACCTTC

V gene: TRBV4-1
D gene: TRBD1
J gene: TRBJ1-2
clone size: .
CDR3 protein: CASSPVDRGQYGYTF
CDR3 DNA: TGCGCCAGCAGCCCCGTGGACAGGGGGCAATATGGCTACACCTTC

V gene: TRBV27
D gene: .
J gene: TRBJ2-2
clone size: once
CDR3 protein: CASTRIRLNAPRPTGELFF
CDR3 DNA: TGTGCCAGCACCCGCATCCGCCTTAACGCTCCACGACCGACCGGGGAGCTGTTTTTT

V gene: TRBV6-1
D gene: TRBD1
J gene: TRBJ2-3
clone size: .
CDR3 protein: CASSRTGITDTQYF
CDR3 DNA: TGTGCCAGCAGTCGGACAGGGATCACAGATACGCAGTATTTT

V gene: TRBV19
D gene: TRBD2
J gene: TRBJ2-1
clone size: .
CDR3 protein: CASSSPGTSGSNEQFF
CDR3 DNA: TGTGCCAGTAGTTCACCCGGGACTAGCGGGAGCAATGAGCAGTTCTTC

V gene: TRBV4-1
D gene: TRBD1
J gene: TRBJ1-3
clone size: .
CDR3 protein: CASNTGAGDTIYF
CDR3 DNA: TGCGCCAGCAACACAGGGGCCGGGGACACCATATATTTT

V gene: TRBV28
D gene: .
J gene: TRBJ1-5
clone size: .
CDR3 protein: CASSKQRTVYSNQPQHF
CDR3 DNA: TGTGCCAGCAGTAAACAACGGACAGTCTATAGCAATCAGCCCCAGCATTTT

V gene: TRBV5-4
D gene: .
J gene: TRBJ1-2
clone size: .
CDR3 protein: CASSLGGQDYGYTF
CDR3 DNA: TGTGCCAGCAGCTTGGGAGGGCAGGACTATGGCTACACCTTC

V gene: TRBV27
D gene: .
J gene: TRBJ2-5
clone size: .
CDR3 protein: CASSLSGGLWETQYF
CDR3 DNA: TGTGCCAGCAGTTTATCGGGGGGCCTCTGGGAGACCCAGTACTTC

V gene: TRBV19
D gene: .
J gene: TRBJ1-1
clone size: .
CDR3 protein: CASTDRTMNTEAFF
CDR3 DNA: TGTGCCAGTACCGACAGAACCATGAACACTGAAGCTTTCTTT

V gene: TRBV6-4
D gene: .
J gene: TRBJ2-3
clone size: .
CDR3 protein: CASSETPTDTQYF
CDR3 DNA: TGTGCCAGCAGTGAGACTCCGACAGATACGCAGTATTTT

V gene: TRBV25-1
D gene: TRBD1
J gene: TRBJ1-3
clone size: .
CDR3 protein: CASSEADRGSGNTIYF
CDR3 DNA: TGTGCCAGCAGTGAGGCCGACAGGGGCTCTGGAAACACCATATATTTT

V gene: TRBV4-2
D gene: .
J gene: TRBJ1-5
clone size: .
CDR3 protein: CASSQGDVYPQHF
CDR3 DNA: TGTGCCAGCAGCCAGGGTGACGTTTATCCCCAGCATTTT

V gene: TRBV28
D gene: .
J gene: TRBJ1-2
clone size: .
CDR3 protein: CASSLDGYGYTF
CDR3 DNA: TGTGCCAGCAGTTTAGACGGCTATGGCTACACCTTC

V gene: TRBV7-9
D gene: .
J gene: TRBJ2-1
clone size: .
CDR3 protein: CASSLLPVRNEQFF
CDR3 DNA: TGTGCCAGCAGCTTATTACCCGTAAGGAATGAGCAGTTCTTC

V gene: TRBV28
D gene: TRBD1
J gene: TRBJ1-5
clone size: .
CDR3 protein: CASRFAGGQPQHF
CDR3 DNA: TGTGCCAGCAGGTTCGCAGGGGGCCAGCCCCAGCATTTT

V gene: TRBV5-1
D gene: TRBD1
J gene: TRBJ1-2
clone size: .
CDR3 protein: CASSLDRGDYGYTF
CDR3 DNA: TGCGCCAGCAGCTTGGACAGGGGTGACTATGGCTACACCTTC

V gene: TRBV5-1
D gene: .
J gene: TRBJ1-5
clone size: .
CDR3 protein: CASSLAGYSNQPQHF
CDR3 DNA: TGCGCCAGCAGCTTGGCAGGGTATAGCAATCAGCCCCAGCATTTT

V gene: TRBV25-1
D gene: .
J gene: TRBJ2-1
clone size: .
CDR3 protein: CASSALSGYNEQFF
CDR3 DNA: TGTGCCAGCAGTGCATTGTCTGGATACAATGAGCAGTTCTTC

V gene: TRBV9
D gene: TRBD2
J gene: TRBJ2-5
clone size: .
CDR3 protein: CASSAGGTSGQETQYF
CDR3 DNA: TGTGCCAGCAGCGCGGGTGGGACTAGCGGTCAAGAGACCCAGTACTTC

V gene: TRBV13
D gene: .
J gene: TRBJ2-3
clone size: .
CDR3 protein: CASSLNRNTDTQYF
CDR3 DNA: TGTGCCAGCAGCTTAAACAGAAACACAGATACGCAGTATTTT